This T cell receptor (beta chain) was identified in a study of cytomegalovirus exposure and HLA in healthy donors. In regard to this clone: As yet, its antigen is unknown.

The CDR3 runs to 13 residues. Trimming removed 5 bases from V and 2 bases from J, with 9 bases in between. Germline CDR1 is SGHTA and CDR2 is FQGNSA. Primers for the PCR totalled 60 Vbeta and 13 Jbeta. The protocol was immunoSEQ multiplex PCR, while the TCRdb copy is restricted to in-frame clones and leaves out a portion. The sample lists 70,000 to 95,000 clones, about 78% occurring once. Broader study findings: Later analysis identified a missense DCLRE1C variant that was linked to TCR beta V- and J-gene trimming. Previously analyzed data showed that most TCR beta V segments were productive at a frequency of about 87% or about 30%.

The clonotype originates from a male donor in good health and CMV-seronegative. The V and J genes are TRBV7-2 and TRBJ2-5; D is perhaps TRBD1 (5 bases). Sequenced input: PBMCs. Here the CDR3 DNA reads TGTGCCAGCAGCCCGACAGCTCAAGAGACCCAGTACTTC. As protein: CASSPTAQETQYF.